These 22 T cell receptor beta chains came from one sample sequenced in a study of T-cell memory formation after mild COVID-19 (dated by TCRdb to the early 2020s). The protocol used for the library was 5' RACE. Instrument on record: Illumina NovaSeq 6000. The public reads were reprocessed in TCRdb via fastp at Q25 and MiXCR, keeping in-frame beta chains. Entries are consolidated by CDR3 protein sequence, retaining the most common genes and DNA. The sample has approximately 180,000 distinct CDR3 sequences on record, 16% of them singletons. The biggest ten clones account for roughly 1.9% of the sample. The sequenced material came from PBMCs or a T cell subset sorted from them (not recorded which). The receptors were gathered from an adult woman who had mild COVID-19 (a few samples of this study predate the infection). The sample titles of this study are shuffled in the database, so cell type and time point are left out; the donor was told from shared clones.

This clonotype was detected many times. The CDR3 here is CASSAPGQGVHEQYF. In DNA, the CDR3 is TGTGCCAGTAGCGCTCCGGGACAGGGGGTGCACGAGCAGTACTTC. This rearrangement joins TRBV19 to TRBJ2-7; 11 bases line up with TRBD1. Unmatched junction bases numbered 9, after V lost 6 bases and J lost 5 bases. Germline loops: CDR1 LNHDA, CDR2 SQIVND (reference sequence). The CDR3 covers 15 residues. Filled out from reference TRBV19 and TRBJ2-7, the complete variable domain reads DGGITQSPKYLFRKEGQNVTLSCEQNLNHDAMYWYRQDPGQGLRLIYYSQIVNDFQKGDIAEGYSVSREKKESFPLTVTSAQKNPTAFYLCASSAPGQGVHEQYFGPGTRLTVT.

The V and J genes are TRBV3-1 and TRBJ2-1; no clear D gene. In germline, CDR1 is LGHDT, CDR2 YNNKEL (reference sequence). CDR3 size: 13 residues. V lost 3 bases and J lost 9, with 12 bases in between. The CDR3 DNA is TGTGCCAGCAGCCATTCCTGGGCGGCTGAGCAGTTCTTC. Amino acid sequence: CASSHSWAAEQFF.

A few counts support this clonotype. The chain combines TRBV7-8 with TRBJ1-2, with D unresolved. V lost 1 base and J lost 0, with 3 bases in between. The CDR3 runs to 13 residues. The germline V gene has CDR1 SGHVS and CDR2 FQNEAQ. This CDR3 is CASSLDPNYGYTF. CDR3 sequence (DNA): TGTGCCAGCAGCTTAGACCCTAACTATGGCTACACCTTC.

The chain employs TRBV6-5 and TRBJ2-3; 8 nucleotides line up with TRBD1. CDR1 and CDR2 (germline): MNHEY, SVGAGI. The CDR3 totals 15 residues. After removal of 3 bases from V and 3 bases from J, the junction contained 5 bases not matched to a gene. DNA of the CDR3: TGTGCCAGCAGTTATCGACAGGGGACGACAGATACGCAGTATTTT. The encoded protein is CASSYRQGTTDTQYF.

The chain recombines TRBV29-1 with TRBJ1-1, with D perhaps TRBD1 (5 bases). Germline V CDR1 and CDR2: SQVTM, ANQGSEA. The V end lost 3 bases, the J end lost 5 bases, and 16 bases lay between the germline ends. The CDR3 has 14 amino acids. This CDR3 is CSVENPGQRTEAFF. The CDR3 coding sequence is TGCAGCGTTGAGAATCCAGGGCAGAGGACTGAAGCTTTCTTT.

The table lists this clonotype with many counts. The rearrangement joins TRBV6-2 or TRBV6-3 to TRBJ2-1, with D hard to call. The CDR3 contains 14 residues. Trimming shortened V by 8 bases and J by 0 bases, and 11 bases separated the two germline ends. Germline V gene lookup returns CDR1 MNHEY and CDR2 SVGEGT. CDR3 nucleotides: TGTGCCAGCCTAGGTGGCAGCTCCTACAATGAGCAGTTCTTC. Its protein is CASLGGSSYNEQFF.

The chain is built from TRBV24-1 and TRBJ2-3; 11 positions agree with TRBD2. The V and J ends lost 3 bases and 6 bases, in that order; junction bases with no gene match: 13. This CDR3 is 18 amino acids long. In germline, CDR1 is KGHDR, CDR2 SFDVKD. CDR3: CATSDLWDSGGEPDTQYF. CDR3 in DNA: TGTGCCACCAGTGATCTATGGGATAGCGGGGGGGAACCGGATACGCAGTATTTT.

V usage is TRBV20-1 and J usage is TRBJ2-1; D is possibly TRBD2 (5 bases). The V end lost 8 bases, the J end lost 6 bases, and 11 bases lay between the germline ends. This CDR3 contains 11 residues. Looked up from germline, CDR1 is DFQATT and CDR2 is SNEGSKA (reference sequence). The CDR3 region is CSTRAGNEQFF. The CDR3 DNA reads as TGCAGTACGAGGGCGGGCAATGAGCAGTTCTTC.

The chain is built from TRBV5-4 and TRBJ2-5; 7 bases align to TRBD2. Germline V CDR1 and CDR2: SGHNT, YYREEE (reference sequence). This CDR3 region has 16 residues. V lost 4 bases to trimming and J lost 2 bases; unmatched junction nucleotides: 11. This CDR3 is CASSHPRLADQETQYF. The CDR3 DNA reads TGTGCCAGCAGCCACCCCCGGCTAGCGGATCAAGAGACCCAGTACTTC.

The V and J genes are TRBV12-3 or TRBV12-4 and TRBJ2-5; no clear D. Trimming took 3 bases from V and 0 from J, leaving 5 bases between them. The CDR3 has 13 residues. CDR3 in amino acids: CASSFGYQETQYF. As DNA, the CDR3 is TGTGCCAGCAGTTTCGGATACCAAGAGACCCAGTACTTC.

The V gene is TRBV25-1, the J gene TRBJ2-5; D gene ambiguous. This CDR3 has 12 residues. CDR1 MGHDK and CDR2 SYGVNS come from the germline V gene. V was pared by 3 bases and J by 5 bases, with 7 bases between. In DNA form, the CDR3 reads TGTGCCAGCAGTGATCCTCTCGAGACCCAGTACTTC. Amino acids: CASSDPLETQYF.

This clonotype has ten or more counts. V and J are TRBV7-9 and TRBJ1-1, with D possibly being TRBD1 (6 bases). The V gene lost 4 bases and the J gene lost 1 base, with 28 bases spanning the gap. The CDR3 has 20 residues. The germline gives CDR1 SEHNR, CDR2 FQNEAQ (reference sequence). This CDR3 reads CASSSLIRERPGHWNTEAFF. In DNA form, the CDR3 reads TGTGCCAGCAGCTCTCTTATTCGGGAAAGACCGGGACACTGGAACACTGAAGCTTTCTTT.

The chain joins TRBV7-2 to TRBJ2-5; 8 positions match TRBD2. The germline V gene has CDR1 SGHTA and CDR2 FQGNSA. The trim removed 0 bases at V and 1 base at J, leaving 4 bases unmatched. This CDR3 contains 16 residues. The CDR3 DNA follows: TGTGCCAGCAGCTTAGCCTCGGGAGGGGGCCAAGAGACCCAGTACTTC. Its translation is CASSLASGGGQETQYF.

This clonotype turned up a few times. The V call is TRBV7-9, the J call TRBJ1-1; the D is unclear. The CDR3 sequence is 15 residues long. With 8 bases removed from V and 7 bases from J, the gap between germline ends came to 23 bases. Germline loops: CDR1 SEHNR, CDR2 FQNEAQ (reference sequence). CDR3 sequence (DNA): TGTGCCAGCGCCAAAGAGGGCCCCCCGGGCGGTGAAGCTTTCTTT. It translates to CASAKEGPPGGEAFF.

This chain links TRBV2 with TRBJ2-1; tentative D call: TRBD1 (5 bases). Germline V CDR1 and CDR2: SNHLY, FYNNEI. This CDR3 is built from 15 residues. V was trimmed by 5 bases and J by 6 bases, leaving 17 bases between them. The CDR3 region has the DNA TGTGCCAGCAGTTTACAGGATTTGCGCGGCAATGAGCAGTTCTTC. As protein: CASSLQDLRGNEQFF.

The rearrangement uses TRBV11-2 and TRBJ2-3; TRBD2 might be the D (5 bases). CDR3 size: 16 residues. CDR1 is SGHAT and CDR2 is FQNNGV in the germline V gene. V was clipped by 1 base and J by 2 bases, with 13 bases between them. The CDR3 loop is CASSLGAGVNTDTQYF. The CDR3 DNA sequence: TGTGCCAGCAGCTTAGGGGCGGGTGTCAACACAGATACGCAGTATTTT.

The chain carries TRBV7-6 and TRBJ2-7, with TRBD1 as a possible D gene (5 bases). The CDR3 loop spans 16 amino acids. Germline V gives CDR1 SGHVS, CDR2 FNYEAQ. Trimming shortened V by 5 bases and J by 2 bases, and 19 bases separated the two germline ends. Here the CDR3 DNA reads TGTGCCAGCAGCCCCGTCGCCGCAGGGCAAACCTACGAGCAGTACTTC. Protein: CASSPVAAGQTYEQYF.

The chain links TRBV20-1 to TRBJ1-6; 10 nucleotides match TRBD1. J was trimmed by 10 bases and V by 0 bases; bases with no gene match: 6. This CDR3 is built from 15 residues. CDR1 and CDR2 (germline): DFQATT, SNEGSKA (reference sequence). The CDR3: CSARDGTGVYSPLHF. CDR3 coding DNA: TGCAGTGCTAGAGACGGGACAGGGGTGTACTCACCCCTCCACTTT.

The chain recombines TRBV5-1 with TRBJ2-3; possible D gene TRBD2, 6 bases. The CDR3 extends over 14 amino acids. Per the germline V gene, CDR1 is SGHRS and CDR2 is YFSETQ. Trimming cost V 5 bases and J 2 bases, with 12 bases left between them. CDR3 region: CASRPSEDTDTQYF. DNA of the CDR3: TGCGCCAGCAGGCCTAGCGAGGACACAGATACGCAGTATTTT.

This clonotype has just a few counts. The J gene is TRBJ1-2, the V gene TRBV7-6, with TRBD1 as a possible D gene (6 bases). V lost 5 bases and J lost 7, with 17 bases in between. CDR3 length equals 14 residues. From germline, CDR1 is SGHVS and CDR2 FNYEAQ. CDR3 nucleotide sequence: TGTGCCAGCAGCGTTGACAGGTTCGGGGGTGGCTACACCTTC. This encodes CASSVDRFGGGYTF.

The J gene is TRBJ2-3, the V gene TRBV6-2 or TRBV6-3; 11 bases align to TRBD2. V lost 6 bases and J lost 6; bases outside the gene matches: 8. The CDR3 totals 15 residues. Germline assignment: CDR1 MNHEY and CDR2 SVGEGT. The CDR3, as DNA: TGTGCCAGCAGCCTTAGCGGGAGGGTAGTGGATACGCAGTATTTT. Translation gives CASSLSGRVVDTQYF.

The chain combines TRBV9 with TRBJ2-2; D gene uncertain. Trimming left V 3 bases short and J 0 bases short, with 12 bases between. This CDR3 comprises 16 residues. Germline CDR1 and CDR2: SGDLS and YYNGEE. The CDR3 is CASSAPLGANTGELFF. The CDR3 DNA reads as TGTGCCAGCAGCGCCCCTCTAGGAGCGAACACCGGGGAGCTGTTTTTT.